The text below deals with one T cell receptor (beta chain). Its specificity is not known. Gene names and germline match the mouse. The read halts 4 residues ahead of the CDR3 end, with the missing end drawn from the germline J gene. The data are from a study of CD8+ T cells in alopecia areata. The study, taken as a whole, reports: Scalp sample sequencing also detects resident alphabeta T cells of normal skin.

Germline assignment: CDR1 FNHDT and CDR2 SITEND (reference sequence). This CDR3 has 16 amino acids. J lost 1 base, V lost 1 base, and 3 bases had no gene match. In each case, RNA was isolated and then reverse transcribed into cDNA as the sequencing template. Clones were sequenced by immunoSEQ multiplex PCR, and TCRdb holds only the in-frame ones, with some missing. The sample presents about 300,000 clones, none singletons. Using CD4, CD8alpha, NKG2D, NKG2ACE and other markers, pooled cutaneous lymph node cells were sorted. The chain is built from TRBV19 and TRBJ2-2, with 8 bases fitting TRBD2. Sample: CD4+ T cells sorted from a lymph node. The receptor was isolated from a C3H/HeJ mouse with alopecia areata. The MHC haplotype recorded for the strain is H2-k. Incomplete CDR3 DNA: TGTGCCAGCAGTATATGGGGGGGGTTAAACACCGGG. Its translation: CASSIWGGLNTG. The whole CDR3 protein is CASSIWGGLNTGQLYF.